The present T cell receptor beta chain was sequenced within a study of blood T cell repertoires in COVID-19 (dated by TCRdb to 2020 to 2021). For context, the study as a whole: Samples covering the acute and convalescent phases of COVID-19 were provided by collaborators in the United States, Italy and Spain. The repertoires were made available in a free public database intended to serve as a resource for research on the immune response to SARS-CoV-2. A de-identified subject ID, COVID-19 status, age in years and sex were almost always included in the sample metadata. The material from the prospective study consisted of cDNA or gDNA derived from T cells, B-cell-depleted T cells, or PBMCs. HLA class I and class II types, where available, came from metadata supplied by the sample provider rather than from assay-based typing. Subjects who had been exposed to COVID-19, were actively infected with it, or had recovered from it provided the deeply sampled blood TCRbeta repertoires that made up the dataset. The samples were drawn from two sources: the first 160 participants of the ongoing ImmuneRACE study, and 1,200 or so subjects contributed by 6 global collaborators. Broad study findings and their caveats: The amount of clinical and demographic metadata varied by source and participant and was provided uncurated.

The collaborating institutions used their own protocols to collect whole blood in K2EDTA tubes. Collaborator samples were shipped for TCRbeta analysis as frozen whole blood, isolated PBMCs, or DNA extracted from either sample type. TCRbeta CDR3 regions were amplified from genomic DNA by means of the immunoSEQ Assay, a bias-controlled multiplex PCR. In the paper's pipeline: The number of nucleated cells in each sample was estimated by amplification of reference gene primers within the assay. Sequence reads were collapsed and filtered to measure the absolute abundance of every unique TCRbeta CDR3 rearrangement. For each sample, productive Simpson clonality was calculated as the square root of Simpson's diversity index across productive rearrangements. The table was pulled from immuneACCESS by TCRdb, which kept in-frame rearrangements only. Such tables lose some clones; where checked, under half of the loss comes from unresolved V genes, and the rest has no known cause. V and J calls and clone size are given by that table; D and trimming were obtained from the DNA. This sample has under 300,000 clones in its table, and around four fifths of those were observed once. The ten biggest clones cover approximately 6.3% of the sample.

For this clone: No cognate antigen has been identified for it. No base quality values were provided; no much bigger clone lies one nucleotide off.

The sequenced sample consisted of peripheral blood. This clonotype was obtained from a woman in her sixties or seventies with active or convalescent COVID-19.

At the DNA level, the sequence is TGTGCCAGCAGCTCCCGGACAGGCTTCTATGAAAAACTGTTTTTT. This translates into CASSSRTGFYEKLFF. The chain links TRBV7-2 with TRBJ1-4, and TRBD1 matches 7 of the central bases. V is trimmed back by 4 bases and J by 6 bases, and the junction contains 8 bases that no gene match accounts for. The germline V gene supplies CDR1 SGHTA and CDR2 FQGNSA. The CDR3 covers 15 residues, taking in both the cysteine and the phenylalanine. Left in the record is the CDR3 DNA by itself, 45 bases read in frame from the first base. With the rest looked up from the reference TRBV7-2 and TRBJ1-4 genes rather than sequenced, the full variable domain is GAGVSQSPSNKVTEKGKDVELRCDPISGHTALYWYRQSLGQGLEFLIYFQGNSAPDKSGLPSDRFSAERTGGSVSTLTIQRTQQEDSAVYLCASSSRTGFYEKLFFGSGTQLSVL.